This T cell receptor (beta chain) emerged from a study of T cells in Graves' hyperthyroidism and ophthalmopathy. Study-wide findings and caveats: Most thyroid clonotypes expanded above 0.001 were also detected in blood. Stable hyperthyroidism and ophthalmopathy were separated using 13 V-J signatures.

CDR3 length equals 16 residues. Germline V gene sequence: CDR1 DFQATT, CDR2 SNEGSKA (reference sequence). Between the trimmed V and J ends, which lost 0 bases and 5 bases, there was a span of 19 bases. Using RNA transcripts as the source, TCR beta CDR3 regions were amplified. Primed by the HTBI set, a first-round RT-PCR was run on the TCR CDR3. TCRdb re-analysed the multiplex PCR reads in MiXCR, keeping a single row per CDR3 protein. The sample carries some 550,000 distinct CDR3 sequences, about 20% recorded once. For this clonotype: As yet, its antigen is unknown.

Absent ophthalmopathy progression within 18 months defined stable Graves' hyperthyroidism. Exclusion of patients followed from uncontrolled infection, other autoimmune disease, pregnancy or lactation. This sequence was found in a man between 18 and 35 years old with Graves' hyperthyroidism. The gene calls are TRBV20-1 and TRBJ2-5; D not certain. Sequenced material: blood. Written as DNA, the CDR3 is TGCAGTGCTAGAGATGACGGGTCGAGTTCAGGCGAGACCCAGTACTTC. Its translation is CSARDDGSSSGETQYF.